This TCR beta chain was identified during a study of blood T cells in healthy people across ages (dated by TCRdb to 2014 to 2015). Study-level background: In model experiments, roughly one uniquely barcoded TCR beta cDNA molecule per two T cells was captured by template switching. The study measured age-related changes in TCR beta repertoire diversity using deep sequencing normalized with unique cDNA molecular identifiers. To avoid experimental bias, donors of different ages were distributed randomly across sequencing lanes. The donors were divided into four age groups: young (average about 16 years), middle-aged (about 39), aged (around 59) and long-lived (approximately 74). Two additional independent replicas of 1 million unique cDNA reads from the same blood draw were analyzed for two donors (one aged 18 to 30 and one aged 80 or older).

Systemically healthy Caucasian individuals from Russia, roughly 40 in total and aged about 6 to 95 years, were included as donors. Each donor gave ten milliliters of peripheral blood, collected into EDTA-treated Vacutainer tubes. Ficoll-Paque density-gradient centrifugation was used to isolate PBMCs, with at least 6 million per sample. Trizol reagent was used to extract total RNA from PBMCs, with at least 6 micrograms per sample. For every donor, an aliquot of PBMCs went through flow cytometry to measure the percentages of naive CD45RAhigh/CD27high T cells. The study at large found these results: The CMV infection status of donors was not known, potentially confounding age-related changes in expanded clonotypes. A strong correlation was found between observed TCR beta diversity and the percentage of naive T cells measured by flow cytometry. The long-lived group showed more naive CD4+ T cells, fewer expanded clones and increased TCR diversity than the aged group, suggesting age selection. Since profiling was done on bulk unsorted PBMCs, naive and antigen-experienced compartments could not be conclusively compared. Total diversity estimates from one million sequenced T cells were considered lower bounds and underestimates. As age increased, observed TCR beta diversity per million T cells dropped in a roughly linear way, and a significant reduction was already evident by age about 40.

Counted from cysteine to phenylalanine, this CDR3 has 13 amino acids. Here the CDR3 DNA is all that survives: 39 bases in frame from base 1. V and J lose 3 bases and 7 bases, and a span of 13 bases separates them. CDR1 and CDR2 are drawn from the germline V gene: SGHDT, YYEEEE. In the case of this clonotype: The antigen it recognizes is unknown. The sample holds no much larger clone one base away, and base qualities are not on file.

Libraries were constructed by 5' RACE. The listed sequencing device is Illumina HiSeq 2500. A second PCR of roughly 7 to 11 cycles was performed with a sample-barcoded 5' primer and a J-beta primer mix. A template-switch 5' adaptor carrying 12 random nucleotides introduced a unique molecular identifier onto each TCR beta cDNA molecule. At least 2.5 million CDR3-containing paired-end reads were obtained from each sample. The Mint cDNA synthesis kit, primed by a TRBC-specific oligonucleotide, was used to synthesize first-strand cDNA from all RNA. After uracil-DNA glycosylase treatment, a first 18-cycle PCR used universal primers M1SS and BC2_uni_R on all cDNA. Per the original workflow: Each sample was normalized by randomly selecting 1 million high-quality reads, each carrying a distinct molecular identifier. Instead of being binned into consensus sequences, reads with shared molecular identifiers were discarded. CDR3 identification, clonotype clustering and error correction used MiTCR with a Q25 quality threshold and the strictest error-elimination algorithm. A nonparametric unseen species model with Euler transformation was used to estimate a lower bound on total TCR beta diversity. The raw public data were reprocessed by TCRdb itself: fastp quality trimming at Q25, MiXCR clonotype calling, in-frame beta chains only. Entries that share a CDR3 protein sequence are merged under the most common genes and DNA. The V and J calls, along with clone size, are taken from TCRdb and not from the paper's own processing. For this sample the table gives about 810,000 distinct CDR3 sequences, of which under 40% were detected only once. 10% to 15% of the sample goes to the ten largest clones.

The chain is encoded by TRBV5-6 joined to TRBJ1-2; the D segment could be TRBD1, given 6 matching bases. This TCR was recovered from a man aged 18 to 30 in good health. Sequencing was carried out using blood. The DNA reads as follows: TGTGCCAGCAGCTGCGGGACATCCAGTGGCTACACCTTC. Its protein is CASSCGTSSGYTF.